These 20 T cell receptor beta chains were all obtained from the same sample, sequenced in a study of blood T cell repertoires in COVID-19. Clones were read by immunoSEQ multiplex PCR, and TCRdb kept only the in-frame ones, dropping some. The data contain 450,000 to 500,000 clones, roughly 85% of them singletons. The sequencing sample was made of peripheral blood. Every receptor here comes from a human donor in a cohort sampled during active COVID-19.

The chain combines TRBV19 with TRBJ2-3; 7 nucleotides agree with TRBD1. Germline values: CDR1 LNHDA, CDR2 SQIVND (reference sequence). The CDR3 covers 17 residues. V lost 5 bases to trimming and J lost 2 bases; unmatched junction nucleotides: 13. CDR3 nucleotides: TGTGCCAGTAGTTCCCACAGGGGCCGGTCCGTCACAGATACGCAGTATTTT. It is translated as CASSSHRGRSVTDTQYF.

V is TRBV12-3 or TRBV12-4 and J is TRBJ2-7; TRBD1 matches 7 bases. V shed 5 bases, J shed 4 bases, and the junction held 5 bases outside the gene matches. The CDR3 totals 13 residues. The CDR3 loop reads CASSLSQGYEQYF. The DNA of the CDR3 is TGTGCCAGCAGTCTCTCACAGGGGTACGAGCAGTACTTC.

The V call is TRBV15, the J call TRBJ1-2; TRBD1 might be the D (5 bases). Per the germline V gene, CDR1 is LNHNV and CDR2 is YYDKDF (reference sequence). Deletions cut 4 bases from V and 4 bases from J, with 16 bases between. The CDR3 is made up of 15 amino acids. The CDR3 DNA reads TGTGCCACCAGCACCCCCGGGGGTGGCCCCTATGGCTACACCTTC. The encoded protein is CATSTPGGGPYGYTF. Full variable domain (remainder filled in from reference TRBV15 and TRBJ1-2): DAMVIQNPRYQVTQFGKPVTLSCSQTLNHNVMYWYQQKSSQAPKLLFHYYDKDFNNEADTPDNFQSRRPNTSFCFLDIRSPGLGDTAMYLCATSTPGGGPYGYTFGSGTRLTVV.

This clone was seen once. The rearrangement joins TRBV6-5 to TRBJ1-1; weak D call: TRBD1 (5 bases). The CDR3 consists of 13 residues. Germline CDR1 reads MNHEY; CDR2 reads SVGAGI. V was clipped by 6 bases and J by 6 bases, with 14 bases between them. The chain's CDR3 is CASSEDIQSEAFF. CDR3 nucleotide sequence: TGTGCCAGCAGCGAGGACATCCAGTCTGAAGCTTTCTTT.

J is TRBJ2-5 and V is TRBV7-3; D might be TRBD2 (5 bases). Looked up from germline, CDR1 is SGHTA and CDR2 is FQGTGA. The CDR3 loop spans 14 amino acids. The V and J ends lost 2 bases and 3 bases respectively, with 10 bases between them. For the CDR3, the DNA is TGTGCCAGCAGCTTATATGGGAGTAAAGAGACCCAGTACTTC. Protein sequence: CASSLYGSKETQYF.

The chain joins TRBV30 to TRBJ1-1, with 7 positions matching TRBD1. V trimming: 8 bases; J trimming: 7 bases; junction bases outside the gene matches: 7. The germline gives CDR1 GTSNPN, CDR2 SVGIG (reference sequence). CDR3 length: 11 amino acids. CDR3 in DNA: TGTGCCGGGTACAGGGGCGATGAAGCTTTCTTT. Its protein product is CAGYRGDEAFF.

V is TRBV19 and J is TRBJ2-7; 9 nucleotides match TRBD2. The J segment lost 3 bases and the V segment lost 7 bases, leaving 10 bases of the junction unmatched. Germline values: CDR1 LNHDA, CDR2 SQIVND (reference sequence). The CDR3 length is 15 residues. CDR3 nucleotides: TGTGCCAGTACCGATAGGGCTAGCGGGATCTACGAGCAGTACTTC. Residues: CASTDRASGIYEQYF.

CDR3 in DNA: TGCGCCAGCAGCCCTATCGAGGGAGGCCGGGGGAATGAGCAGTTCTTC. Its protein is CASSPIEGGRGNEQFF. The chain is built from TRBV4-1 and TRBJ2-1; weak D call: TRBD2 (6 bases). V lost 4 bases and J lost 7, with 20 bases in between. CDR3 length equals 16 residues. Germline loops: CDR1 MGHRA, CDR2 YSYEKL.

The chain uses TRBV5-4 and TRBJ2-6; 9 bases are shared with TRBD1. The CDR3 length is 19 residues. Germline CDR1 is SGHNT and CDR2 is YYREEE (reference sequence). Trimming cost V 6 bases and J 0 bases; bases outside gene matches: 13. DNA for the CDR3: TGTGCCAGCAACCACAGGGGGCCTTTCCAAATCTCTGGGGCCAACGTCCTGACTTTC. It specifies CASNHRGPFQISGANVLTF.

The rearrangement uses TRBV6-5 and TRBJ1-5, with D maybe TRBD1 (6 bases). Per the germline V gene, CDR1 is MNHEY and CDR2 is SVGAGI. The V end was cut by 6 bases, the J end by 2 bases, with 14 bases between. This CDR3 is 15 amino acids long. The CDR3 sequence: CASRVGGLGNQPQHF. For the CDR3, the DNA is TGTGCCAGCAGGGTCGGGGGGCTAGGCAATCAGCCCCAGCATTTT.

This chain joins TRBV9 and TRBJ2-3; maybe TRBD1 (6 bases). Trimming left V 3 bases short and J 13 bases short, with 21 bases between. Germline-derived CDR1 and CDR2 are SGDLS and YYNGEE. The CDR3 spans 14 residues. CDR3 DNA sequence: TGTGCCAGCAGCGGACAGGATACGCCCCTGAGGAAGTATTTT. Protein: CASSGQDTPLRKYF.

V and J are TRBV19 and TRBJ1-5; possibly TRBD1 for D (6 bases). With 6 bases removed from V and 2 bases from J, the gap between germline ends came to 20 bases. The CDR3 has 17 residues. Per the germline V gene, CDR1 is LNHDA and CDR2 is SQIVND (reference sequence). CDR3 protein: CASSPRTAGNRNQPQHF. In nucleotides, the CDR3 is TGTGCCAGTAGCCCGAGGACAGCCGGGAACCGCAATCAGCCCCAGCATTTT.

This clone was seen a single time. V usage is TRBV30 and J usage is TRBJ1-5; a weak D match, TRBD1 (6 bases). Germline V lookup: CDR1 GTSNPN, CDR2 SVGIG (reference sequence). Trimming left V 2 bases short and J 4 bases short, with 15 bases between. The CDR3 is 15 residues long. CDR3 protein: CAWSTPLGGNQPQHF. CDR3 DNA: TGTGCCTGGAGTACCCCTTTAGGGGGAAATCAGCCCCAGCATTTT.

The genes are TRBV15 and TRBJ2-1, with 10 bases fitting TRBD2. Germline CDR1 reads LNHNV; CDR2 reads YYDKDF (reference sequence). This CDR3 region has 16 residues. Trimming cost V 5 bases and J 4 bases; bases outside gene matches: 8. CDR3 sequence reads: CATSSGLAEVYNEQFF. CDR3 DNA: TGTGCCACCAGCTCCGGACTAGCGGAGGTATACAATGAGCAGTTCTTC.

V and J are TRBV27 and TRBJ1-1; 10 positions match TRBD1. Per the germline V gene, CDR1 is MNHEY and CDR2 is SMNVEV (reference sequence). V dropped 3 bases and J dropped 10; count of bases not matched to a gene: 5. There are 13 residues in the CDR3. The CDR3 loop reads CASSLMDRGLAFF. Here the CDR3 DNA reads TGTGCCAGCAGTTTGATGGACAGGGGGTTAGCTTTCTTT.

The genes are TRBV6-5 and TRBJ2-2; D unresolved. V gave up 7 bases and J gave up 3 bases, with 9 bases separating them. Germline V CDR1 and CDR2: MNHEY, SVGAGI. The CDR3 spans 13 residues. The CDR3 DNA reads as TGTGCCAGCACCAACGGGTACACCGGGGAGCTGTTTTTT. Translated: CASTNGYTGELFF.

The rearrangement uses TRBV28 and TRBJ1-5; TRBD1 agrees at 9 bases. The CDR3 runs to 13 residues. Looked up from germline, CDR1 is MDHEN and CDR2 is SYDVKM. Unmatched junction bases numbered 4, after V lost 8 bases and J lost 5 bases. CDR3 bases: TGTGCCAGCGGGACAGGGCTGGATCAGCCCCAGCATTTT. This translates into CASGTGLDQPQHF.

The chain has TRBV29-1 and TRBJ2-7; D perhaps matches TRBD2 (6 bases). V lost 3 bases and J 3 bases, leaving 18 bases between the germline ends. The germline CDR1 and CDR2 sequences are SQVTM and ANQGSEA. The CDR3 is 15 amino acids. Here the CDR3 DNA reads TGCAGCGTTGAGCGGTTTGCGGGATTCGGCTACGAGCAGTACTTC. Translating gives CSVERFAGFGYEQYF.

The chain employs TRBV19 and TRBJ1-1; a possible D gene is TRBD1 (6 bases). In germline, CDR1 is LNHDA, CDR2 SQIVND (reference sequence). The CDR3 sequence is 15 residues long. Trimming cost V 6 bases and J 1 base, with 15 bases left between them. The CDR3 loop is CASRPDRTSNTEAFF. CDR3 coding DNA: TGTGCCAGTAGGCCGGACAGAACTTCGAACACTGAAGCTTTCTTT.

This clone was seen more than once but under ten times. The chain uses TRBV5-4 and TRBJ1-1; no firm D call. Trimming pared 4 bases from V and 3 bases from J, leaving 19 bases between. Looked up from germline, CDR1 is SGHNT and CDR2 is YYREEE (reference sequence). The CDR3 is made up of 16 amino acids. In DNA form, the CDR3 reads TGTGCCAGCAGCCCGGGCCCATCAATGAGGGACACTGAAGCTTTCTTT. It is translated as CASSPGPSMRDTEAFF.